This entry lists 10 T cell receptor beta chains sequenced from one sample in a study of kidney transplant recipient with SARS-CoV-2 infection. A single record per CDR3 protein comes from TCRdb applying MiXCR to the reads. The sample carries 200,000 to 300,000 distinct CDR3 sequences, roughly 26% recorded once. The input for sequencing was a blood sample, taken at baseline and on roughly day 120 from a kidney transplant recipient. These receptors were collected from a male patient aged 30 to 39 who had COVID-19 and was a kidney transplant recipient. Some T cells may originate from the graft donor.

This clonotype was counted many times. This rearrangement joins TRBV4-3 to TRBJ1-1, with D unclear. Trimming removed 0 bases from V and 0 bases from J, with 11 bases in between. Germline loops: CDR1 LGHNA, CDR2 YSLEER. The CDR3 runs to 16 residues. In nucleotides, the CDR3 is TGCGCCAGCAGCCAAGAAAATGGCGGGGTGAACACTGAAGCTTTCTTT. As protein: CASSQENGGVNTEAFF.

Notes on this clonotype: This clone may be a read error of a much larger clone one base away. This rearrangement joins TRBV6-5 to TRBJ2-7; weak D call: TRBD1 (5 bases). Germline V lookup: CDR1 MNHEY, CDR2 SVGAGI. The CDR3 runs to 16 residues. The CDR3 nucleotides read TGTGCCAGCGGTTACGGACGCTTAACAGGCTCCTACGAGCAGTACTTC. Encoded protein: CASGYGRLTGSYEQYF.

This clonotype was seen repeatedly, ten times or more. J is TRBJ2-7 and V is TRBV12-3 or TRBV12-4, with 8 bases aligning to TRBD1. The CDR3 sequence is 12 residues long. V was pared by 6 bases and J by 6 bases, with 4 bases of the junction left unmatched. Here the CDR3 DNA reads TGTGCCAGCAGCCGACAGGGGTTCGAGCAGTACTTC. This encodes CASSRQGFEQYF.

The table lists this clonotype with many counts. Here the CDR3 reads CATSVRRRCGKTYGYTF. The CDR3 coding sequence is TGTGCCACCAGCGTTCGGAGAAGGTGTGGAAAGACCTATGGCTACACCTTC. The rearrangement joins TRBV15 to TRBJ1-2; no definite D call. The germline V and J ends were trimmed by 5 bases and 4 bases, with 23 bases remaining between them. This CDR3 comprises 17 residues. Germline CDR1 LNHNV, CDR2 YYDKDF (reference sequence).

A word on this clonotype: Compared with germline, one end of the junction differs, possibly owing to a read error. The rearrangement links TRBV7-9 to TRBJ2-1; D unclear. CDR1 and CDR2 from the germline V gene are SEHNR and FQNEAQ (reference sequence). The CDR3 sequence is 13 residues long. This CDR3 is CASSEVIYKEQFF. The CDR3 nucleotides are TGTGCCAGCAGTGAAGTCATCTACAAGGAGCAGTTCTTC.

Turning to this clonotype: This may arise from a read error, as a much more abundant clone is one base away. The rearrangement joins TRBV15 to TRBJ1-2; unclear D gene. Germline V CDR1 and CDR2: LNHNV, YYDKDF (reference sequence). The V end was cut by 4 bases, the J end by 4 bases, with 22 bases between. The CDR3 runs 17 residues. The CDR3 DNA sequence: TGTGCCACCAGCACTATCGCAAGGTGTGGAAAGACCTATGGCTACACCTTC. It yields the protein CATSTIARCGKTYGYTF.

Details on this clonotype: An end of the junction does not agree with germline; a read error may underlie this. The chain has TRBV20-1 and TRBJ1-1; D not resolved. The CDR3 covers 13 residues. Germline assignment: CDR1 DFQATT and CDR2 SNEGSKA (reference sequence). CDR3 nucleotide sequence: TGCAGTGCCGGGCAGGAAATGAACGCTGAAGCTTTCTTT. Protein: CSAGQEMNAEAFF.

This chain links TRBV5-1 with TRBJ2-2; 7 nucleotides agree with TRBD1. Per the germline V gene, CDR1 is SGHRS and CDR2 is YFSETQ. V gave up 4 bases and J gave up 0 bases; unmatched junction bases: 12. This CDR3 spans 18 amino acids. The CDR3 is CASSRKPTDRPNTGELFF. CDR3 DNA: TGCGCCAGCAGCCGAAAACCCACGGACAGGCCGAACACCGGGGAGCTGTTTTTT.

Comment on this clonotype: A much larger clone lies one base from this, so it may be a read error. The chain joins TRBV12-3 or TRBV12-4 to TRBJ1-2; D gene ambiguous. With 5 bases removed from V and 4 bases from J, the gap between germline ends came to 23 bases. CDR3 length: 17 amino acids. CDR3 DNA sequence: TGTGCCAGCAGTGTGTACCGCAGCTTCCGAAAGACCTATGGCTACACCTTC. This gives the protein CASSVYRSFRKTYGYTF.

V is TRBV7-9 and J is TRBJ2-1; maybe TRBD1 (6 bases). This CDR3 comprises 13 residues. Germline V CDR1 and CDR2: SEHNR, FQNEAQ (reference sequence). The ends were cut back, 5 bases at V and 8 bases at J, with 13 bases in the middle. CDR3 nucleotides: TGTGCCAGCAGCCTTTACAGGGCCGATGAGCAGTTCTTC. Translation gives CASSLYRADEQFF.